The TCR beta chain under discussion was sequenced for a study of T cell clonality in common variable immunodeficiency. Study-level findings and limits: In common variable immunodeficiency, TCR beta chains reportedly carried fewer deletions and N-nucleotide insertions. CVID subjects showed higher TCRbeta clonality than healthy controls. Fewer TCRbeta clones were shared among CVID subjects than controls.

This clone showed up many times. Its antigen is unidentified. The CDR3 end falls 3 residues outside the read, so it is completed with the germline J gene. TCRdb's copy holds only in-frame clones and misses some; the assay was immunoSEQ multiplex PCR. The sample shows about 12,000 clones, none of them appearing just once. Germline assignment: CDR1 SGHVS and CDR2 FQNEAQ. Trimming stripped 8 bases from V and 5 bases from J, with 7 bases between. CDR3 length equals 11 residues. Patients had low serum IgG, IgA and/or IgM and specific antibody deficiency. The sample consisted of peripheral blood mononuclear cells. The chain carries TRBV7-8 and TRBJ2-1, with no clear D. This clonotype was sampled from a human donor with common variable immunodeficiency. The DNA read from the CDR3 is TGTGCCAGCGAGGTTAACAATGAG. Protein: CASEVNNE. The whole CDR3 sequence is CASEVNNEQFF.